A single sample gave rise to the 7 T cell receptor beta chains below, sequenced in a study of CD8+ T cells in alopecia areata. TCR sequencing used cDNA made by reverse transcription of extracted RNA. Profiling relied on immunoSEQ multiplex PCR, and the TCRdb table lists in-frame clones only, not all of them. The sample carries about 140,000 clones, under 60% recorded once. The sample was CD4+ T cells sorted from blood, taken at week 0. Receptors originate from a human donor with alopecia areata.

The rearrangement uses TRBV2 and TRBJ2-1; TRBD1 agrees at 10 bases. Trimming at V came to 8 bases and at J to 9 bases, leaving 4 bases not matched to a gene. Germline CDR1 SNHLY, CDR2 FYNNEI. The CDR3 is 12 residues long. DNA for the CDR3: TGTGCCAGCGGGACAGGGGTAATTGAGCAGTTCTTC. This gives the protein CASGTGVIEQFF. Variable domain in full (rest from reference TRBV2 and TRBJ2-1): EPEVTQTPSHQVTQMGQEVILRCVPISNHLYFYWYRQILGQKVEFLVSFYNNEISEKSEIFDDQFSVERPDGSNFTLKIRSTKLEDSAMYFCASGTGVIEQFFGPGTRLTVL.

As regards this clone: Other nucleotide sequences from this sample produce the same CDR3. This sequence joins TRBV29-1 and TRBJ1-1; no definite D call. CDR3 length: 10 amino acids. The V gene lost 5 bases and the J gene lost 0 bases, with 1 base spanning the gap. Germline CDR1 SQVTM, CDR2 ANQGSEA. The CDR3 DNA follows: TGCAGCGTTATGAACACTGAAGCTTTCTTT. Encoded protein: CSVMNTEAFF. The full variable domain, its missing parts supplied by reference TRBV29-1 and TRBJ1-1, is SAVISQKPSRDICQRGTSLTIQCQVDSQVTMMFWYRQQPGQSLTLIATANQGSEATYESGFVIDKFPISRPNLTFSTLTVSNMSPEDSSIYLCSVMNTEAFFGQGTRLTVV.

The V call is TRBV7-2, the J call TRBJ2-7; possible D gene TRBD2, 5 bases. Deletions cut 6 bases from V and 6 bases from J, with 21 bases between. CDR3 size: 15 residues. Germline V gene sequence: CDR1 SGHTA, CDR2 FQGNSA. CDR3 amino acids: CASSLRLTPAPEQYF. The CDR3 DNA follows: TGTGCCAGCAGTCTTCGACTAACACCGGCTCCCGAGCAGTACTTC.

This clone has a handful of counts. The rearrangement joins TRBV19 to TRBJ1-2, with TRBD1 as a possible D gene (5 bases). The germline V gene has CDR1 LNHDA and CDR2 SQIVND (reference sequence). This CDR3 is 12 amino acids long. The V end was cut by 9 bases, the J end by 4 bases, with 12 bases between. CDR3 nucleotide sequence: TGTGCCAGCCAAGGGGCAGGCTATGGCTACACCTTC. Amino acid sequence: CASQGAGYGYTF.

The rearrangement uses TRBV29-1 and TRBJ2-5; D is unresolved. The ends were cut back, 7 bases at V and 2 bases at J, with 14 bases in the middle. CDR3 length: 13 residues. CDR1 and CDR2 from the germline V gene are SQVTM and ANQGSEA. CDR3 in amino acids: CSGRQPGQETQYF. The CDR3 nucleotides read TGCAGCGGACGACAACCCGGTCAAGAGACCCAGTACTTC.

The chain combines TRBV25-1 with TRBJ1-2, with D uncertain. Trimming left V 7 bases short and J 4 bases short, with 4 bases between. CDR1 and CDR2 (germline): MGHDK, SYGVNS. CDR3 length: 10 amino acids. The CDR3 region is CASICYGYTF. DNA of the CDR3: TGTGCCAGCATTTGCTATGGCTACACCTTC.

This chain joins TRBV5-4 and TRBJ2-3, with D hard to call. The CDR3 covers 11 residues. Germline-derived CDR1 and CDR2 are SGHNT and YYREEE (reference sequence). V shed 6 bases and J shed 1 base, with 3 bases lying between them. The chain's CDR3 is CASKGTDTQYF. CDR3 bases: TGTGCCAGCAAAGGCACAGATACGCAGTATTTT.